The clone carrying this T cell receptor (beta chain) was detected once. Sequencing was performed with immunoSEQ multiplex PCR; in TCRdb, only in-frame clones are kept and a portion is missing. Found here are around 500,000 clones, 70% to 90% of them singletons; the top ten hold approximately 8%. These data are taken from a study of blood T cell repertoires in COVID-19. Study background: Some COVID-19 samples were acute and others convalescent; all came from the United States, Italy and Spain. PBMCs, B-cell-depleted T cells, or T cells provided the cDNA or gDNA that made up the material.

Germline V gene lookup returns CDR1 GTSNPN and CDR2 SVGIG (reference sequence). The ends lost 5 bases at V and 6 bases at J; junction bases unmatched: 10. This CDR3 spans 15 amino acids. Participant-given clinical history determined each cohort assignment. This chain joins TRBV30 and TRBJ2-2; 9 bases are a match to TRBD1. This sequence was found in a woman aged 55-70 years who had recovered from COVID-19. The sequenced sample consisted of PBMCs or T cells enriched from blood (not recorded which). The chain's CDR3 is CAWVGTGTFAGELFF. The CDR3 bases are TGTGCCTGGGTCGGGACAGGGACGTTTGCCGGGGAGCTGTTTTTT.